The 20 T cell receptor beta chains listed next were all sequenced from one sample in a study of blood T cells in healthy people across ages. A second PCR, run for 7 to 11 cycles, used a sample-barcoded 5' primer plus a J-beta primer mix. TCRdb reprocessed the 5' RACE reads via MiXCR and lists one record per CDR3 protein. The sample carries a few hundred thousand distinct CDR3 sequences, about 25% recorded once. The specimen was blood. The receptors come from a woman aged 65 to 85 in good health.

The genes are TRBV5-1 and TRBJ2-2; no clear D gene. This CDR3 has 14 residues. Deletions cut 2 bases from V and 1 base from J, with 6 bases between. The germline CDR1 and CDR2 sequences are SGHRS and YFSETQ. The CDR3, as DNA: TGCGCCAGCAGCTTAGCCATGAACACCGGGGAGCTGTTTTTT. This translates into CASSLAMNTGELFF.

This clonotype showed up just a few times. The V gene is TRBV5-1, the J gene TRBJ2-2, with TRBD1 matching over 8 bases. With V trimmed by 0 bases and J by 1 base, 5 bases remained unmatched. Germline V gene sequence: CDR1 SGHRS, CDR2 YFSETQ. The CDR3 runs 17 residues. The CDR3, as DNA: TGCGCCAGCAGCTTGGGTCCCGGGACAGGGAACACCGGGGAGCTGTTTTTT. It specifies CASSLGPGTGNTGELFF.

The rearrangement uses TRBV18 and TRBJ1-5; TRBD1 agrees at 9 bases. The CDR3 length is 15 residues. Germline trimming cut 3 bases from V and 0 bases from J; bases unmatched to any gene: 0. Germline V gives CDR1 KGHSH, CDR2 LQKENI. In DNA, the CDR3 is TGTGCCAGCTCACCGGGACAGGGTAGCAATCAGCCCCAGCATTTT. Translated: CASSPGQGSNQPQHF.

The chain couples TRBV7-2 to TRBJ1-5; no definite D call. The CDR3 is made up of 15 amino acids. Trimming cost V 5 bases and J 1 base, with 12 bases left between them. Germline V gene lookup returns CDR1 SGHTA and CDR2 FQGNSA. The DNA for the CDR3 is TGTGCCAGCAGCCCAGAGATATACAGCAATCAGCCCCAGCATTTT. It yields the protein CASSPEIYSNQPQHF.

This chain joins TRBV24-1 and TRBJ1-5; TRBD1 aligns across 7 bases. Germline V CDR1 and CDR2: KGHDR, SFDVKD. The CDR3 is 16 amino acids. V trimming: 2 bases; J trimming: 1 base; junction bases outside the gene matches: 4. The CDR3 DNA is TGTGCCACCAGTGATTCCAGGGGGGGGAGCAATCAGCCCCAGCATTTT. Its protein is CATSDSRGGSNQPQHF.

This clonotype was observed at least ten times. V and J are TRBV28 and TRBJ1-1; D is possibly TRBD1 (5 bases). CDR1 is MDHEN, CDR2 SYDVKM, per germline. The CDR3 runs 13 residues. V was pared by 7 bases and J by 2 bases, with 11 bases between. The chain's CDR3 is CASIAGFNTEAFF. In DNA, the CDR3 is TGTGCCAGCATAGCAGGGTTCAACACTGAAGCTTTCTTT.

This clonotype was seen a handful of times. The chain links TRBV24-1 to TRBJ2-5, with 9 bases identical to TRBD1. The V and J ends lost 5 bases and 5 bases, in that order; junction bases with no gene match: 8. The CDR3 has 15 amino acids. Germline values: CDR1 KGHDR, CDR2 SFDVKD. Here the CDR3 reads CATSARDRARETQYF. CDR3 DNA sequence: TGTGCCACCAGTGCCCGGGACAGGGCGAGGGAGACCCAGTACTTC.

This chain joins TRBV6-5 and TRBJ1-2; 10 bases are shared with TRBD1. Germline assignment: CDR1 MNHEY and CDR2 SVGAGI. V shed 6 bases, J shed 3 bases, and the junction held 7 bases outside the gene matches. The CDR3 sequence is 15 residues long. In nucleotides, the CDR3 is TGTGCCAGCAGAGAGGACAGGGGGTCTTACTATGGCTACACCTTC. Translation gives CASREDRGSYYGYTF.

This clonotype appeared many times. The gene calls are TRBV28 and TRBJ2-5; 8 nucleotides line up with TRBD1. From germline, CDR1 is MDHEN and CDR2 SYDVKM. Trimming removed 3 bases from V and 2 bases from J; junction bases left unmatched: 11. CDR3 size: 17 residues. The CDR3 spells CASSFHRTTGVQETQYF. Here the CDR3 DNA reads TGTGCCAGCAGTTTTCACCGCACGACAGGGGTACAAGAGACCCAGTACTTC.

There are many counts of this clonotype. This sequence joins TRBV29-1 and TRBJ2-5; 11 bases fit TRBD1. There are 13 residues in the CDR3. CDR1 is SQVTM, CDR2 ANQGSEA, per germline. J gave up 4 bases and V 7 bases, and 5 bases lay outside the gene matches. The DNA of the CDR3 is TGCAGCGGTTGGACAGGGGGCGCAGAGACCCAGTACTTC. Residues: CSGWTGGAETQYF.

The V gene is TRBV28, the J gene TRBJ1-6, with D tentatively TRBD1 (6 bases). Trimming left V 5 bases short and J 6 bases short, with 17 bases between. There are 16 residues in the CDR3. CDR1 is MDHEN and CDR2 is SYDVKM in the germline V gene. The CDR3 DNA is TGTGCCAGCAGTAACCATCCCGGGACACTTAATTCACCCCTCCACTTT. Amino acid sequence: CASSNHPGTLNSPLHF.

V and J are TRBV7-2 and TRBJ2-1; 9 bases map to TRBD1. CDR3 length: 18 residues. Germline V gene lookup returns CDR1 SGHTA and CDR2 FQGNSA. Trimming at V came to 2 bases and at J to 6 bases, leaving 14 bases not matched to a gene. The CDR3 coding sequence is TGTGCCAGCAGCTTAACATTTACCGTCGGGACAGGGTCCAATGAGCAGTTCTTC. Amino acids: CASSLTFTVGTGSNEQFF.

The V call is TRBV10-2, the J call TRBJ1-4; D is perhaps TRBD1 (5 bases). This CDR3 region has 17 residues. The V gene's germline CDR1 is WSHSY and CDR2 SAAADI. Trimming left V 5 bases short and J 3 bases short, with 19 bases between. The CDR3 spells CASSKRDPYGANEKLFF. For the CDR3, the DNA is TGCGCCAGCAGTAAGCGGGACCCATACGGAGCTAATGAAAAACTGTTTTTT.

The chain links TRBV4-1 to TRBJ2-5, with a weak D call TRBD1 (6 bases). The J call is in doubt because the DNA end fits TRBJ2-7 better. CDR3 size: 14 residues. Germline CDR1 is MGHRA and CDR2 is YSYEKL. CDR3 loop: CASSHQGIAIEQYF. The CDR3 DNA is TGCGCCAGCAGCCACCAGGGGATTGCTATCGAGCAGTACTTC.

This chain connects TRBV6-2 or TRBV6-3 to TRBJ2-3; 9 bases align to TRBD1. J lost 2 bases, V lost 6 bases, and 3 bases had no gene match. This CDR3 has 14 amino acids. CDR1 and CDR2 (germline): MNHEY, SVGEGT. CDR3 amino acids: CASSWTGATDTQYF. Written as DNA, the CDR3 is TGTGCCAGCAGCTGGACAGGGGCCACAGATACGCAGTATTTT.

The genes are TRBV7-8 and TRBJ2-7, with TRBD1 identical over 8 bases. Germline CDR1 and CDR2: SGHVS and FQNEAQ. V dropped 3 bases and J dropped 3; count of bases not matched to a gene: 4. The length of the CDR3 is 14 residues. CDR3: CASSLWTGNYEQYF. The CDR3 DNA sequence: TGTGCCAGCAGCTTGTGGACAGGGAACTACGAGCAGTACTTC. The full variable domain, rest sourced from reference TRBV7-8 and TRBJ2-7, is GAGVSQSPRYKVAKRGQDVALRCDPISGHVSLFWYQQALGQGPEFLTYFQNEAQLDKSGLPSDRFFAERPEGSVSTLKIQRTQQEDSAVYLCASSLWTGNYEQYFGPGTRLTVT.

The V gene is TRBV6-5, the J gene TRBJ2-1; 9 bases match TRBD2. The CDR3 covers 14 residues. CDR1 and CDR2 from the germline V gene are MNHEY and SVGAGI. V lost 4 bases to trimming and J lost 7 bases; unmatched junction nucleotides: 5. The CDR3 nucleotides are TGTGCCAGCAGTTCGGCTAGCGGGGTAAATGAGCAGTTCTTC. This codes for CASSSASGVNEQFF.

The table lists this clonotype with many counts. The chain links TRBV7-2 to TRBJ2-5, with TRBD2 as a possible D gene (6 bases). Trimming shortened V by 5 bases and J by 4 bases, and 11 bases separated the two germline ends. This CDR3 region has 13 residues. Per the germline V gene, CDR1 is SGHTA and CDR2 is FQGNSA. CDR3 in amino acids: CASSRQGGETQYF. The DNA for the CDR3 is TGTGCCAGCAGCCGCCAGGGAGGAGAGACCCAGTACTTC.

The chain recombines TRBV28 with TRBJ2-1; TRBD2 aligns across 8 bases. Germline V CDR1 and CDR2: MDHEN, SYDVKM. The J segment lost 8 bases and the V segment lost 4 bases, leaving 7 bases of the junction unmatched. This CDR3 has 14 amino acids. The CDR3 DNA reads TGTGCCAGCAGTTACCCGGGACTAGGACATGAGCAGTTCTTC. It yields the protein CASSYPGLGHEQFF.

The rearrangement uses TRBV4-3 and TRBJ2-1, with D unclear. Germline-derived CDR1 and CDR2 are LGHNA and YSLEER. The V end lost 3 bases, the J end lost 0 bases, and 9 bases lay between the germline ends. CDR3 length: 15 amino acids. CDR3 bases: TGCGCCAGCAGCCACGAGGTGAACTCCTACAATGAGCAGTTCTTC. As protein: CASSHEVNSYNEQFF.